The present entry profiles one T cell receptor beta chain with its context. The count of this clone is one. Its cognate antigen has yet to be identified. Per-nucleotide qualities are absent, and no much larger clonotype sits a single base away. The CDR3 regions of human TCRbeta chains were subjected to immunosequencing. As for how the authors treated the data: TCRs in the repertoires were compared against a reference library of SARS-CoV-2-specific TCRs that had been generated with the MIRA antigen-specificity platform. Breadth was defined as the fraction of unique TCRs that were SARS-CoV-2-associated, and depth was defined as the fraction of total T cells that were SARS-CoV-2-associated. Using the MIRA data, each spike-specific TCR was mapped to the spike region that the TCR reacts to and placed in a CD4 or CD8 class. Log10-transformed breadth and depth values were compared by one-way ANOVA with Sidak's multiple comparisons tests. The clones in this table, taken by TCRdb from immuneACCESS, are in-frame only. Not every clone is retained; where verified, under half of the shortfall comes from an unresolved V gene, and the cause of the rest is unknown. That table supplies the V and J calls and clone size; D and trimming were determined from the DNA. Here the sample has around 130,000 clones; approximately 93% occur a single time. The ten top clones hold 5% to 6.5% of the sample.

This entry is derived from a study of T cell responses to AZD1222 COVID-19 vaccine (dated by TCRdb to the early 2020s). Looking at the study overall: AZD1222 recipients whose second dose came at about 4 weeks and those whose second dose came at about 12 weeks were combined into one group, since spike-specific TCR depth and breadth did not differ between the two schedules. A total of approximately 240 trial participants underwent TCR sequencing, of whom under 220 had received two doses of AZD1222 and approximately 26 had received two doses of the MenACWY control vaccine. Trial participants were enrolled by age into 18-55, 56-69 and 70-plus year subgroups, with about 150, 28 and 57 TCR-sequenced participants respectively. On the study overall, not on this receptor specifically: Conclusions about previously exposed vaccinees are limited, since just 6 or 7 AZD1222 recipients were seropositive for SARS-CoV-2 at baseline. Vaccine-associated CD4 TCRs spanned the whole spike protein, with dominant responses in regions 160-218 and 743-854. After two AZD1222 doses, spike-specific TCR breadth and depth were significantly higher than at day 0 and than in MenACWY recipients. Reportedly, almost half of the unique spike-specific TCRs recognized epitopes lying outside the regions that are mutated in the B.1.351 and B.1.1.7 variants. Because no day 14 peak-response samples were available, the repertoires could be characterized only after the peak T cell response. Participants were mostly white British, with more females than males. The authors suggested clonal diversity may have been underestimated. The 56-69-year group was small, and its depth increase did not reach significance, likely because of low power.

The germline V gene sets CDR1 to MNHEY and CDR2 to SVGAGI. A distance of 11 bases separates the germline ends of V and J, which lose 6 bases and 5 bases respectively. The CDR3, from cysteine to phenylalanine, totals 13 residues. Left in the record is the CDR3 DNA by itself, 39 bases read in frame from the first base. The meaning of the sample's time point label: baseline before first vaccination. Vaccinee samples were obtained from the UK trials COV001 and COV002, which included a single-blind randomized controlled phase 2/3 trial of AZD1222 (ChAdOx1 nCoV-19) in healthy adults. For TCRbeta chain sequencing, PBMC samples were collected from trial participants at day 0 and at day 28 after the second dose.

The V and J genes are TRBV6-5 and TRBJ2-1, with the D assignment possibly TRBD1 or TRBD2, given 6 matching bases for each. This clonotype originated in an adult in good health. Material: peripheral blood, obtained on day 0 of AZD1222 vaccination. CDR3 protein: CASRRGVHNEQFF. The DNA sequence is TGTGCCAGCAGGAGGGGGGTCCACAATGAGCAGTTCTTC.